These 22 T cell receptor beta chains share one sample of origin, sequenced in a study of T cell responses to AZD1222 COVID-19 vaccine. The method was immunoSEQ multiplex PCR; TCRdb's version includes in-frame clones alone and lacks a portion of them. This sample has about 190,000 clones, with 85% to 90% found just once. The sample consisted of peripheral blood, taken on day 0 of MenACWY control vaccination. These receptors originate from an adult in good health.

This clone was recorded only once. CDR3 nucleotides: TGTGCCAGCAGCTTCAGGGCTGACACTGAAGCTTTCTTT. Protein sequence: CASSFRADTEAFF. The chain uses TRBV7-6 and TRBJ1-1; D is perhaps TRBD1 (5 bases). V shed 3 bases and J shed 3 bases, with 8 bases lying between them. Looked up from germline, CDR1 is SGHVS and CDR2 is FNYEAQ. The CDR3 is 13 amino acids.

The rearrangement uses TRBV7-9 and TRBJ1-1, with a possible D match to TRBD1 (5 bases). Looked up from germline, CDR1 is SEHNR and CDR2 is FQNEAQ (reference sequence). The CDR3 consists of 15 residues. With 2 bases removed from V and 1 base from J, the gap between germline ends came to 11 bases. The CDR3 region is CASSLLVGENTEAFF. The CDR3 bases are TGTGCCAGCAGCTTATTGGTGGGGGAGAACACTGAAGCTTTCTTT.

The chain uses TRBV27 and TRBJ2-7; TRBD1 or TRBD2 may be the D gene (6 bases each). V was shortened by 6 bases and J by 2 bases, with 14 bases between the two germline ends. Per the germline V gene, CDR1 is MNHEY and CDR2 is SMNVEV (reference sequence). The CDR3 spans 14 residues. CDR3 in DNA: TGTGCCAGCAGGTATGGAGGGGGACCCTACGAGCAGTACTTC. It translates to CASRYGGGPYEQYF.

CDR3 protein: CASSPQAGELFF. DNA for the CDR3: TGTGCCAGTAGTCCTCAGGCCGGGGAGCTGTTTTTT. The V and J genes are TRBV19 and TRBJ2-2; the D is unclear. Germline CDR1 is LNHDA and CDR2 is SQIVND (reference sequence). V lost 5 bases, J lost 6 bases, and 7 bases lay in between. This CDR3 is built from 12 residues. The full variable domain, rest sourced from reference TRBV19 and TRBJ2-2, is DGGITQSPKYLFRKEGQNVTLSCEQNLNHDAMYWYRQDPGQGLRLIYYSQIVNDFQKGDIAEGYSVSREKKESFPLTVTSAQKNPTAFYLCASSPQAGELFFGEGSRLTVL.

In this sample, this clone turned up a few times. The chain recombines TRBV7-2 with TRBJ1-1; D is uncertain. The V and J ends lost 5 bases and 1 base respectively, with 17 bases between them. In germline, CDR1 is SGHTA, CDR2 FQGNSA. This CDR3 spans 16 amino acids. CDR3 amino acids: CASSPYMGSTNTEAFF. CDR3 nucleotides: TGTGCCAGCAGCCCCTATATGGGCAGCACGAACACTGAAGCTTTCTTT.

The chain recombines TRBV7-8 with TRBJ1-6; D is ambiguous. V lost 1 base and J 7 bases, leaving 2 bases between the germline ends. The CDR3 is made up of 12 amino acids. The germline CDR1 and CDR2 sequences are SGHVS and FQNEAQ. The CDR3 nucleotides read TGTGCCAGCAGCTTAGAAAATTCACCCCTCCACTTT. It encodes CASSLENSPLHF.

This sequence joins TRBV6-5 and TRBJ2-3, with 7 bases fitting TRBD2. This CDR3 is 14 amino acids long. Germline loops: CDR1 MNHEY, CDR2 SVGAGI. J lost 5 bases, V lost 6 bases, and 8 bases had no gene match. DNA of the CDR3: TGTGCCAGCAGGGCTAGCGGATGGGGAGATACGCAGTATTTT. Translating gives CASRASGWGDTQYF.

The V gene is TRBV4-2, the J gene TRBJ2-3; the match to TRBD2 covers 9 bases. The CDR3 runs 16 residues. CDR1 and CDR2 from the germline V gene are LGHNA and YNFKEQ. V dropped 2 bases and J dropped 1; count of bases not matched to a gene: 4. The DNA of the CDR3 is TGTGCCAGCAGCCAAAGTAGCGGGGGAGGCACAGATACGCAGTATTTT. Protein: CASSQSSGGGTDTQYF.

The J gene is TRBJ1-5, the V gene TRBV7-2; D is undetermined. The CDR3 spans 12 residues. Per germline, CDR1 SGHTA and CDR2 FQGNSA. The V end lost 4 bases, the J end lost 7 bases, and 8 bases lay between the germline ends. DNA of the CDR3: TGTGCCAGCAGCTCCACGAGGCAGCCCCAGCATTTT. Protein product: CASSSTRQPQHF.

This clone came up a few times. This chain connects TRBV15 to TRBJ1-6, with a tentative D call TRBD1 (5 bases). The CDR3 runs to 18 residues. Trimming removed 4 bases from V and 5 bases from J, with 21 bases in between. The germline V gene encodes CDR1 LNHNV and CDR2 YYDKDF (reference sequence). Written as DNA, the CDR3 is TGTGCCACCAGCATAAAACAGGTCTCCACGGCTAATAATTCACCCCTCCACTTT. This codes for CATSIKQVSTANNSPLHF.

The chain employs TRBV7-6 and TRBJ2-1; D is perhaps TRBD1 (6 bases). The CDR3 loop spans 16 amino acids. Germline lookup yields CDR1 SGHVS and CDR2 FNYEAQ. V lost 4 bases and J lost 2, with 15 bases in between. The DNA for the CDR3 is TGTGCCAGCAGCTCCTACCGACAGGATCCCTACAATGAGCAGTTCTTC. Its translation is CASSSYRQDPYNEQFF.

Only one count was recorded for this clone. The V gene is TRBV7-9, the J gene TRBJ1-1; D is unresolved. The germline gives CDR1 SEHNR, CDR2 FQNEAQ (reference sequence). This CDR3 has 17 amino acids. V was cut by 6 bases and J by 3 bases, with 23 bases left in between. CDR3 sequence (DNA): TGTGCCAGCAGACAGCCCACCGGGCCCCAGAGGGACACTGAAGCTTTCTTT. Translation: CASRQPTGPQRDTEAFF.

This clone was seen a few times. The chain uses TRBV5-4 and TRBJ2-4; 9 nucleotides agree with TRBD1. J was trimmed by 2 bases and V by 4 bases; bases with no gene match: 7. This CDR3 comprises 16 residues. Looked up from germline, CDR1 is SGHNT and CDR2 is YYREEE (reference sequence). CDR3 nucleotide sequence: TGTGCCAGCAGCGTACAGGGGGCTGGGACCAAAAACATTCAGTACTTC. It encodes CASSVQGAGTKNIQYF.

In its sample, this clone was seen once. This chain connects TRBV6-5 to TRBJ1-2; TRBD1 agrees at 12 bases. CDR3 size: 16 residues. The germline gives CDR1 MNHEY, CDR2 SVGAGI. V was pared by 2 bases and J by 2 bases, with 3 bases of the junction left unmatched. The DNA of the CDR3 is TGTGCCAGCAGTTACCAGGGACAGGGGGCAAACTATGGCTACACCTTC. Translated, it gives CASSYQGQGANYGYTF.

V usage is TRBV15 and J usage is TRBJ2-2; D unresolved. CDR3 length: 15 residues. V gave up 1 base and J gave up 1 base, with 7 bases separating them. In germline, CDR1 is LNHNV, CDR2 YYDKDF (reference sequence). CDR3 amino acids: CATSRVGVNTGELFF. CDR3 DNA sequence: TGTGCCACCAGCAGAGTTGGGGTGAACACCGGGGAGCTGTTTTTT.

The CDR3 here is CAISEDDGSPLHF. The CDR3 DNA follows: TGTGCCATCAGTGAGGACGACGGTTCACCCCTCCACTTT. V usage is TRBV10-3 and J usage is TRBJ1-6; D gene uncertain. Germline values: CDR1 ENHRY, CDR2 SYGVKD. Trimming shortened V by 2 bases and J by 9 bases, and 8 bases separated the two germline ends. This CDR3 has 13 residues.

The CDR3 DNA is TGTGCCAGCAGTGTAGACAGGGGAAGCTATAATTCACCCCTCCACTTT. This translates into CASSVDRGSYNSPLHF. J is TRBJ1-6 and V is TRBV2; TRBD1 matches at 8 bases. Trimming removed 4 bases from V and 3 bases from J; junction bases left unmatched: 5. Germline CDR1 and CDR2: SNHLY and FYNNEI. CDR3 length equals 16 residues.

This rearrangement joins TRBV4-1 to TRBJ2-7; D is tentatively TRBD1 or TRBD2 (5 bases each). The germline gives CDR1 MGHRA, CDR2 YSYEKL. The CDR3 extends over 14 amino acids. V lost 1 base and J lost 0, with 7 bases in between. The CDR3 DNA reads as TGCGCCAGCAGCCAAGTGGGGACCTCCTACGAGCAGTACTTC. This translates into CASSQVGTSYEQYF.

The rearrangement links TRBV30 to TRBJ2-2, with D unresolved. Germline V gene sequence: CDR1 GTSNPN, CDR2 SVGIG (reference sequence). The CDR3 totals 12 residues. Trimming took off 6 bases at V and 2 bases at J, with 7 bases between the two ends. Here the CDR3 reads CACPRNTGELFF. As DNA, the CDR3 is TGTGCCTGCCCTAGAAACACCGGGGAGCTGTTTTTT. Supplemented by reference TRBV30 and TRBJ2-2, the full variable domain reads SQTIHQWPATLVQPVGSPLSLECTVEGTSNPNLYWYRQAAGRGLQLLFYSVGIGQISSEVPQNLSASRPQDRQFILSSKKLLLSDSGFYLCACPRNTGELFFGEGSRLTVL.

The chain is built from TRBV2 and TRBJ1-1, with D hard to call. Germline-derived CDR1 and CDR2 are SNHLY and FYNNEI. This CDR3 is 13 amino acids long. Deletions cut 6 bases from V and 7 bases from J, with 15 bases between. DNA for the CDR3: TGTGCCAGCAGCCCCCTCGGGTACGGTGAAGCTTTCTTT. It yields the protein CASSPLGYGEAFF. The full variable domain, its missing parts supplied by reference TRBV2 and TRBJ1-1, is EPEVTQTPSHQVTQMGQEVILRCVPISNHLYFYWYRQILGQKVEFLVSFYNNEISEKSEIFDDQFSVERPDGSNFTLKIRSTKLEDSAMYFCASSPLGYGEAFFGQGTRLTVV.

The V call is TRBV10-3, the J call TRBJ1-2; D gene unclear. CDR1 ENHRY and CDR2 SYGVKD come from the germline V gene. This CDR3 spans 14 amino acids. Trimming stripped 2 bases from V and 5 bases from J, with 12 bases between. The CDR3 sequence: CAISEDMDAYGYTF. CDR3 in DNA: TGTGCCATCAGTGAGGACATGGACGCATATGGCTACACCTTC.

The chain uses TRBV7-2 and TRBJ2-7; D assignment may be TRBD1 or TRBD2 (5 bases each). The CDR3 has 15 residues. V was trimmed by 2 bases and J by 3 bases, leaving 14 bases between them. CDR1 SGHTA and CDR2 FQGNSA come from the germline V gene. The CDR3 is CASSLRGGPDYEQYF. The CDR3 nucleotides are TGTGCCAGCAGCTTACGGGGCGGGCCCGACTACGAGCAGTACTTC.